This record looks at one T cell receptor (beta chain) sequence and its context. This clone was picked up one time. Its antigen is unknown. Per-nucleotide qualities are absent, and no much larger clonotype sits a single base away. This entry comes from a study of cytomegalovirus exposure and HLA in healthy donors (dated by TCRdb to 2017 to 2019). Study-wide context: In an earlier analysis of roughly 500 of the donors, under 300 Gb of sequence data and just under 120 million unique TCR beta sequences from 150 million to 200 million T cells were reported. Roughly 300 gigabases of sequencing data and around 85 million unique TCR sequences made up an early release that covered fewer than 650 HLA-typed donors. Of the roughly 400 genotyped donors, 75% to 85% were placed in the genetic ancestry cluster associated with self-reported Caucasian donors. The study was designed to test whether signatures of past pathogen exposure could be identified by cataloging public T cell receptors. The T cell repertoires of 666 subjects were profiled by immunosequencing and related to cytomegalovirus serostatus. In addition to the first cohort of 650 to 800 subjects, a separate validation cohort of 130 or so different subjects was used. The study combined high-throughput TCR immunosequencing, statistical association of individual TCRs with disease status, and machine learning to predict cytomegalovirus infection status. To study patterns of TCR occurrence, a later analysis re-analyzed previously published TCR beta repertoires from several hundred donors and added high-resolution HLA genotyping. Rather than using new phenotypic data, the later analysis identified candidate immune exposures from TCR beta sequences and from how often those sequences occurred across donors. An earlier analysis of around 580 of the donors used high-throughput TCR beta sequencing to judge whether each TCR beta V gene segment behaved as functional or pseudogenic. Alongside the repertoire data, information on donor age, sex, ethnicity and CMV serostatus was compiled. Genome-wide SNP genotypes for about 60% of the 666 donors were used in a later genetic analysis, which treated that subset as a discovery cohort. All discovery cohort repertoires had been generated on a single sequencing platform. Class I and class II HLA loci were covered by the typing at four-digit resolution. Typing coverage varied by locus: about 620-630 donors for A, B, C, DRB1 and DQB1; some 520 for DQA1; around 610 for DPA1; some 470 for DPB1. Several DR-DQ haplotypes were handled as single units for association and clustering because linkage in the cohort was strong. Among around 400 genotyped donors of the cohort, an average of roughly 230,000 unique TCR beta nucleotide sequences was sequenced per donor, of which roughly 17% were non-productive. The paper's findings and limits, for the study overall: The study listed 150 to 200 TCR beta chains as associated with cytomegalovirus. Most TCR sequences were observed very rarely across donors, whereas some public TCRs were present in many individuals. Compared with equally common non-associated chains, HLA-associated TCR beta chains in a later analysis were more clonally expanded and had lower generation probabilities. In a later analysis, the rate of TCR association differed among HLA loci, with DRB1 alleles having the most associated TCRs and HLA-C alleles having the fewest. According to a later analysis, most CMV-associated TCR beta chains appeared to be HLA-restricted, and the HLA associations seemed to be driven largely by CMV exposure. In a later genetic analysis, fewer N-insertions in productive TCRs were reported among donors in an Asian-associated ancestry cluster than the approximately 630-donor mean. Roughly uniform sequencing depth across donors was assumed in presence/absence analyses, although this assumption may not hold. A further reported finding was that TCR beta sequences accurately predicted the HLA-A and HLA-B alleles for most subjects in the first cohort. Because counts were too low, roughly 16 rarely observed V segments, including chromosome 9 orphons, were excluded from the earlier analysis of some 540 of the donors. The sequencing pipeline was judged likely to have produced a cluster of highly shared sequence variants as a technical artifact. Because HLA typing was missing for some donors at each locus, association tests included only the typed subset. Correlated functional status among segregating V segments might be attributable to linkage disequilibrium, but an unknown experimental factor could not be ruled out. When HLA alleles, especially DR and DQ, strongly co-occurred, TCR associations were difficult to assign to individual alleles. According to the authors, the approach could potentially be generalized to other disease states and immunological phenotypes. Because the 87-base-pair reads could not distinguish some IMGT-functional V segments, including TRBV6-2 and TRBV6-3, those segments were excluded. CMV serostatus was the only immune exposure information available for the cohort. A later analysis associated some 17,000 TCR beta sequences with specific HLA alleles at a false discovery rate of 0.05. The classifier was reported to diagnose cytomegalovirus status with high specificity and sensitivity in both the original cohort and the validation cohort. Only TCR beta chains were sequenced in this cohort, and the absence of alpha or paired-chain data limited detectable features. In vitro tests confirmed that a few of the cytomegalovirus-associated TCR beta chains recognize cytomegalovirus antigens. V-gene and J-gene trimming of TCR beta chains was associated with a missense DCLRE1C variant in a later genetic analysis, and the association was replicated in an independent cohort. Several of the top co-occurrence clusters appeared to be linked to parvovirus B19, influenza, CMV and Epstein-Barr virus, according to a later analysis. An earlier analysis of around 540 of the donors showed that most TCR beta V segments appeared in productive rearrangements either about 87% or about 30% of the time, which broadly matched IMGT annotations.

Libraries came from the immunoSEQ multiplex PCR assay. A mixture of 60 forward primers for TCR Vbeta segments and 13 reverse primers for TCR Jbeta segments was used in the multiplex PCR. The CDR3 region of rearranged TCR beta genes was amplified from genomic DNA by a multiplex PCR assay. The Illumina HiSeq System was used to sequence the amplified TCR beta libraries as 87-base-pair reads. In the authors' own workflow: In a later analysis, approximately 74 million unique TCR beta chains were counted across the 666 repertoires, and some 10 million of these chains were shared by at least two donors. Raw reads were error-corrected and collapsed into unique sequences by a nearest-neighbor algorithm in which closely related sequences were merged to remove PCR and sequencing errors. CDR3 sequences were aligned to IMGT reference sequences to assign V, D and J gene segments. Each retained sequence needed at least a six-nucleotide match to both a V gene segment and a J gene segment. A rearrangement was called productive if the CDR3 had no stop codons and remained in frame with V and J, and every other rearrangement was called non-productive. Following IMGT convention, CDR3 was defined as the stretch from the second conserved V-encoded cysteine to the conserved J-encoded phenylalanine. In an earlier analysis of more than 550 of the donors, sequences lacking an unambiguous match to a single V gene segment were excluded. In an earlier analysis of approximately 590 of the donors, V segments were called functional above 56.7% productive rearrangements and were called segregating when the between-donor standard deviation exceeded 5%. To diagnose cytomegalovirus status from the catalog of TCR beta chain sequences, a statistical classification framework was built. V and J gene assignment, in a later analysis, came from comparing TCR nucleotide sequences with IMGT/GENE-DB human TR gene sequences. A later analysis assigned CDR3 sequences and most-parsimonious VDJ recombination scenarios with the TCRdist pipeline. In a later analysis, every TCR beta chain was defined by the combination of its CDR3 amino acid sequence and its V-gene family, and reads without a unique V-gene family were dropped. In a later analysis, 450 to 600 highly shared, low-generation-probability nucleotide sequences were removed to address suspected cross-contamination and a sequencing artifact. In a later analysis, a clonal expansion index for each public chain was calculated from normalized within-repertoire ranks of inferred template counts. A later analysis computed generation probabilities with a VDJ recombination model fitted to out-of-frame rearrangements, and checked the results against IGoR. In a later analysis, TCR-TCR, TCR-HLA and TCR-CMV co-occurrence was scored with hypergeometric tests, and a repertoire-size bias correction was applied to TCR pairs. False discovery rates were estimated in a later analysis by permuting HLA or CMV assignments 20 times. In a later analysis, co-occurring TCRs were grouped using DBSCAN, and TCRdist sequence similarity was added for clustering within HLA-allele-positive subsets. Repertoires with fewer than 30,000 or more than 120,000 public chains, plus five repertoires with anomalous nucleotide sharing, were excluded from co-occurrence clustering. In TCRdb, the immuneACCESS table is reduced to in-frame sequences with V and J assigned. These tables do not hold every clone; where another copy was compared, an unresolved V gene accounts for under half, and the others remain unexplained. The V and J calls and clone size were taken over from that table, and D and trimming were inferred from the DNA. Recorded for this sample are about 190,000 clones; 81% of them occurred a single time. The ten largest clones represent less than 4.5% of the sample.

The cohort comprised around 690 healthy bone marrow donors. At the time of sampling, every cohort member was nominally healthy, though immune exposures that went unrecorded were likely present. The donor tested CMV seronegative, placing the donor among the 352 seronegative members of the cohort. A peripheral blood sample was collected from each donor, and TCR beta sequencing was performed on peripheral blood mononuclear cells. Genomic DNA was extracted from the blood cell samples with the Qiagen DNeasy Blood Extraction Kit. Looking up the germline V gene yields CDR1 LGHNA and CDR2 YSLEER. The CDR3 covers 17 residues, taking in both the cysteine and the phenylalanine. Of all the DNA, just the CDR3 is kept, 51 bases in frame from base 1. V is cut by 0 bases and J by 4 bases, and the space between the germline ends is 16 bases.

The specimen was PBMCs. The chain links TRBV4-3 with TRBJ2-1; perhaps TRBD2 is the D gene, with 5 bases matching. The source of this sequence is a man in his forties or fifties in good health and CMV-seronegative. The DNA sequence is as follows: TGCGCCAGCAGCCAAGATCCCGCTAGCCCTATATACAATGAGCAGTTCTTC. Translated, this gives CASSQDPASPIYNEQFF.